The 20 T cell receptor beta chains below were found in one sample sequenced in a study of STAT5B mutations in CD4+ large granular lymphocyte leukemia. Data came from immunoSEQ multiplex PCR; TCRdb stores just in-frame clones and leaves some out. The sample holds some 34,000 clones, 60% to 80% seen once. Specimen: CD4+ T cells from blood buffy coats. These receptors were taken from a human donor in good health.

The count of this clone is one. The gene calls are TRBV30 and TRBJ1-2, with 7 bases identical to TRBD1. The CDR3 totals 18 residues. The germline V gene encodes CDR1 GTSNPN and CDR2 SVGIG (reference sequence). J lost 6 bases, V lost 1 base, and 20 bases had no gene match. The CDR3 sequence: CAWSGGIGQGEVTDGYTF. The CDR3 DNA sequence: TGTGCCTGGAGTGGGGGCATAGGTCAGGGGGAGGTTACAGATGGCTACACCTTC.

The chain employs TRBV30 and TRBJ2-5; D is uncertain. The V and J ends lost 1 base and 2 bases respectively, with 11 bases between them. Per the germline V gene, CDR1 is GTSNPN and CDR2 is SVGIG (reference sequence). The CDR3 contains 14 residues. The CDR3 DNA reads TGTGCCTGGAGTGGGATCCTGGGGCAAGAGACCCAGTACTTC. Protein product: CAWSGILGQETQYF.

This chain uses TRBV10-3 with TRBJ1-6; maybe TRBD1 (6 bases). Germline assignment: CDR1 ENHRY and CDR2 SYGVKD. The germline V and J ends were trimmed by 6 bases and 3 bases, with 12 bases remaining between them. This CDR3 has 15 residues. CDR3 protein: CAISQGSDYNSPLHF. CDR3 nucleotide sequence: TGTGCCATCAGCCAGGGGTCCGACTATAATTCACCCCTCCACTTT.

The V and J genes are TRBV4-3 and TRBJ2-1, with D perhaps TRBD1 (6 bases). Germline loops: CDR1 LGHNA, CDR2 YSLEER. CDR3 length equals 16 residues. V lost 4 bases and J 8 bases, leaving 21 bases between the germline ends. This CDR3 is CASSRGPGTNVDEQFF. The CDR3 nucleotides are TGCGCCAGCAGCCGAGGTCCCGGGACAAATGTCGATGAGCAGTTCTTC.

This clone came up once. V is TRBV15 and J is TRBJ2-1, with D perhaps TRBD1 or TRBD2 (6 bases each). V lost 0 bases, J lost 1 base, and 10 bases lay in between. The CDR3 loop spans 16 amino acids. CDR1 is LNHNV, CDR2 YYDKDF, per germline (reference sequence). CDR3 sequence reads: CATSREGGTSYNEQFF. CDR3 nucleotide sequence: TGTGCCACCAGCAGAGAGGGGGGCACTTCCTACAATGAGCAGTTCTTC. The entire variable domain, with the rest obtained from reference TRBV15 and TRBJ2-1, is as follows: DAMVIQNPRYQVTQFGKPVTLSCSQTLNHNVMYWYQQKSSQAPKLLFHYYDKDFNNEADTPDNFQSRRPNTSFCFLDIRSPGLGDTAMYLCATSREGGTSYNEQFFGPGTRLTVL.

This clone was observed a few times. V usage is TRBV11-1 and J usage is TRBJ2-1, with D perhaps TRBD2 (6 bases). CDR3 size: 16 residues. Germline CDR1 and CDR2: SGHAT and FQDESV (reference sequence). Trimming removed 0 bases at V and 4 bases at J, with 13 bases between. The CDR3 loop reads CASSLALGGGYNEQFF. The CDR3, as DNA: TGTGCCAGCAGCTTAGCTTTAGGTGGGGGGTACAATGAGCAGTTCTTC.

The J gene is TRBJ2-5, the V gene TRBV4-1; 8 bases align to TRBD1. The germline V gene has CDR1 MGHRA and CDR2 YSYEKL. Trimming removed 4 bases from V and 0 bases from J; junction bases left unmatched: 4. This CDR3 has 15 amino acids. In DNA form, the CDR3 reads TGCGCCAGCAGCCTAAACAGGGGGTACCAAGAGACCCAGTACTTC. It is translated as CASSLNRGYQETQYF.

The J gene is TRBJ2-7, the V gene TRBV11-3; D possibly corresponds to TRBD2 (5 bases). V was pared by 1 base and J by 3 bases, with 7 bases between. Germline loops: CDR1 SGHNT, CDR2 YENEEA. There are 13 residues in the CDR3. The CDR3 DNA sequence: TGTGCCAGCAGCTTAGCGGCGGGCTACGAGCAGTACTTC. This sequence encodes CASSLAAGYEQYF.

This chain uses TRBV4-1 with TRBJ2-7; perhaps D is TRBD1 or TRBD2 (5 bases each). Germline loops: CDR1 MGHRA, CDR2 YSYEKL. With 4 bases removed from V and 4 bases from J, the gap between germline ends came to 14 bases. The CDR3 has 14 amino acids. DNA for the CDR3: TGCGCCAGCAGCCCGGGTTGGGGGAAATACGAGCAGTACTTC. Its protein is CASSPGWGKYEQYF.

The genes are TRBV5-1 and TRBJ2-3; 11 bases map to TRBD2. V lost 0 bases to trimming and J lost 1 base; unmatched junction nucleotides: 10. CDR1 is SGHRS, CDR2 YFSETQ, per germline. The CDR3 is made up of 19 amino acids. The CDR3 DNA reads TGCGCCAGCAGCTTGGCTATGGGGCCACTAGCGGGGGGCACAGATACGCAGTATTTT. It translates to CASSLAMGPLAGGTDTQYF.

The chain recombines TRBV2 with TRBJ1-4; TRBD1 agrees at 7 bases. Germline V gene lookup returns CDR1 SNHLY and CDR2 FYNNEI. Trimming took 6 bases from V and 7 from J; bases not matched to a gene: 8. The CDR3 has 14 amino acids. The CDR3: CASSTGVRGEKLFF. CDR3 coding DNA: TGTGCCAGCAGCACAGGGGTTCGAGGTGAAAAACTGTTTTTT.

J is TRBJ2-3 and V is TRBV11-2; tentatively, D is TRBD2 (7 bases). Trimming shortened V by 5 bases and J by 0 bases, and 12 bases separated the two germline ends. The CDR3 length is 15 residues. Looked up from germline, CDR1 is SGHAT and CDR2 is FQNNGV. CDR3 region: CASSAGAASTDTQYF. The CDR3 nucleotides read TGTGCCAGCAGCGCGGGGGCCGCTAGCACAGATACGCAGTATTTT.

The table lists this clone with a count of one. This chain links TRBV4-1 with TRBJ1-2; 7 bases line up with TRBD1. Germline V CDR1 and CDR2: MGHRA, YSYEKL. The CDR3 extends over 15 amino acids. V trimming: 0 bases; J trimming: 6 bases; junction bases outside the gene matches: 7. The DNA of the CDR3 is TGCGCCAGCAGCCAAGATCCTGGACAGGAGAATGGCTACACCTTC. Translated: CASSQDPGQENGYTF.

The sample holds a few counts of this clone. The chain uses TRBV2 and TRBJ1-1; maybe TRBD1 (5 bases). CDR3 length: 14 residues. The V and J ends lost 7 bases and 7 bases respectively, with 19 bases between them. The germline CDR1 and CDR2 sequences are SNHLY and FYNNEI. DNA for the CDR3: TGTGCCAGCACTGGTCGTCGAGGGGTCGGTGAAGCTTTCTTT. Amino acids: CASTGRRGVGEAFF.

This clone appeared a few times. V usage is TRBV19 and J usage is TRBJ1-2, with TRBD1 matching over 7 bases. The CDR3 runs 16 residues. J was trimmed by 8 bases and V by 1 base; bases with no gene match: 13. Germline V gives CDR1 LNHDA, CDR2 SQIVND (reference sequence). The CDR3 DNA reads as TGTGCCAGTAGTATAGGCCGCCAGGGGGTTGTTTTCGGCTACACCTTC. It codes for CASSIGRQGVVFGYTF.

V and J are TRBV30 and TRBJ2-1; possibly TRBD1 or TRBD2 for D (5 bases each). V was shortened by 2 bases and J by 9 bases, with 17 bases between the two germline ends. CDR3 size: 14 residues. Per the germline V gene, CDR1 is GTSNPN and CDR2 is SVGIG (reference sequence). The chain's CDR3 is CAWSSGALIGEQFF. The CDR3 DNA is TGTGCCTGGAGTTCCGGGGCCCTGATCGGTGAGCAGTTCTTC.

For the CDR3, the DNA is TGTGCCAGCTACGCCCAGGGGGCGGGGGAGACCCAGTACTTC. Residues: CASYAQGAGETQYF. The V call is TRBV6-5, the J call TRBJ2-5, with TRBD1 matching over 8 bases. V trimming: 8 bases; J trimming: 5 bases; junction bases outside the gene matches: 10. This CDR3 region has 14 residues. CDR1 is MNHEY, CDR2 SVGAGI, per germline.

This clone was observed a single time. V is TRBV9 and J is TRBJ1-1; 10 bases map to TRBD1. Germline CDR1 is SGDLS and CDR2 is YYNGEE. V was pared by 4 bases and J by 8 bases, with 14 bases of the junction left unmatched. The CDR3 is made up of 16 amino acids. The CDR3 protein is CASSLSITGTGAEAFF. The CDR3, as DNA: TGTGCCAGCAGCTTGTCGATTACCGGGACAGGGGCCGAAGCTTTCTTT. The full variable domain, its missing parts supplied by reference TRBV9 and TRBJ1-1, is DSGVTQTPKHLITATGQRVTLRCSPRSGDLSVYWYQQSLDQGLQFLIQYYNGEERAKGNILERFSAQQFPDLHSELNLSSLELGDSALYFCASSLSITGTGAEAFFGQGTRLTVV.

The V gene is TRBV5-4, the J gene TRBJ2-3; no firm D call. The CDR3 has 14 residues. The V and J ends lost 4 bases and 0 bases respectively, with 9 bases between them. CDR1 is SGHNT, CDR2 YYREEE, per germline (reference sequence). The CDR3 here is CASSPLSSTDTQYF. CDR3 coding DNA: TGTGCCAGCAGCCCACTTTCGAGCACAGATACGCAGTATTTT.

This rearrangement joins TRBV2 to TRBJ2-5, with TRBD2 identical over 8 bases. Germline V CDR1 and CDR2: SNHLY, FYNNEI. Germline trimming cut 8 bases from V and 1 base from J; bases unmatched to any gene: 9. CDR3 length equals 15 residues. This chain's CDR3 is CASGAVAGFQETQYF. CDR3 DNA sequence: TGTGCCAGCGGGGCGGTAGCGGGGTTCCAAGAGACCCAGTACTTC.